This record concerns one T cell receptor beta chain sequence. Its target is unknown. Measured with immunoSEQ multiplex PCR; TCRdb has only the in-frame clones, and not every one. The table lists about 91,000 clones, 92% of them singletons. This CDR3 has 15 residues. Germline loops: CDR1 SGHTA, CDR2 FQGNSA. The V end lost 5 bases, the J end lost 7 bases, and 15 bases lay between the germline ends. The sample comes from a study of T cell responses to AZD1222 COVID-19 vaccine. Overall study findings and caveats: Donor demographics were predominantly white British with a female majority; clonal diversity may be underestimated. Repertoire sampling was restricted to post-peak T cell response timepoints. Vaccine-associated CD4 TCRs ranged over spike, dominating at 160-218 and 743-854.

It was second doses at about 4 or about 12 weeks that were pooled. The V call is TRBV7-2, the J call TRBJ1-6; D is unclear. The receptor was isolated from an adult who received the AZD1222 COVID-19 vaccine. The sequencing used peripheral blood, collected 28 days after the second AZD1222 dose. This CDR3 reads CASSAWARTNSPLHF. As DNA, the CDR3 is TGTGCCAGCAGCGCCTGGGCCAGAACAAATTCACCCCTCCACTTT.